The 13 T cell receptor beta chains presented below share a single source sample, sequenced in a study of cytomegalovirus exposure and HLA in healthy donors. Researchers ran the PCR with 60 Vbeta and 13 Jbeta primers. Produced via immunoSEQ multiplex PCR; TCRdb's table is partial and in-frame only. In the table there are about 130,000 clones, 78% of which are singletons. Material: PBMCs. The receptors derive from a female donor in good health and CMV-seronegative.

The gene calls are TRBV30 and TRBJ2-7; 10 bases fit TRBD1. This CDR3 spans 15 amino acids. The trim removed 3 bases at V and 4 bases at J, leaving 9 bases unmatched. Germline lookup yields CDR1 GTSNPN and CDR2 SVGIG (reference sequence). Here the CDR3 DNA reads TGTGCCTGGAGCCCAGGAGGGACAGGGGTGTACGAGCAGTACTTC. It translates to CAWSPGGTGVYEQYF.

The chain employs TRBV7-2 and TRBJ2-7; perhaps TRBD1 as D (5 bases). The germline V gene encodes CDR1 SGHTA and CDR2 FQGNSA. The CDR3 length is 13 residues. V dropped 0 bases and J dropped 2 bases, with 5 bases sitting between them. CDR3 DNA: TGTGCCAGCAGCTTAGCGGACACCTACGAGCAGTACTTC. Encoded protein: CASSLADTYEQYF.

This chain joins TRBV11-3 and TRBJ2-5; the match to TRBD2 covers 15 bases. CDR1 is SGHNT, CDR2 YENEEA, per germline. This CDR3 is built from 16 residues. V trimming: 3 bases; J trimming: 2 bases; junction bases outside the gene matches: 1. The CDR3 region is CASSLGTSGRQETQYF. The CDR3 bases are TGTGCCAGCAGCTTGGGGACTAGCGGGAGGCAAGAGACCCAGTACTTC.

The DNA for the CDR3 is TGTGCCAGCAGCCCCGGGACAGGGGAAAGCGAGCAGTACTTC. Residues: CASSPGTGESEQYF. V usage is TRBV7-2 and J usage is TRBJ2-7; 10 bases are a match to TRBD1. Trimming took 5 bases from V and 6 from J; bases not matched to a gene: 7. The germline V gene encodes CDR1 SGHTA and CDR2 FQGNSA. The CDR3 is 14 residues long.

The chain couples TRBV6-6 to TRBJ1-6; D gene uncertain. V was trimmed by 2 bases and J by 5 bases, leaving 10 bases between them. Germline V CDR1 and CDR2: MNHNY, SVGAGI (reference sequence). The CDR3 loop spans 15 amino acids. In DNA, the CDR3 is TGTGCCAGCAGTTACCCCCGGGTGGATAATTCACCCCTCCACTTT. Its translation: CASSYPRVDNSPLHF.

The chain carries TRBV5-4 and TRBJ2-3, with 8 bases fitting TRBD1. The CDR3 is 14 residues long. Trimming removed 5 bases from V and 2 bases from J; junction bases left unmatched: 4. Germline CDR1 SGHNT, CDR2 YYREEE (reference sequence). The CDR3 bases are TGTGCCAGCAGTCGGGACAGGCCCACAGATACGCAGTATTTT. Protein: CASSRDRPTDTQYF.

The table lists this clone with a count of one. CDR3 nucleotides: TGTGCCAGTAGTATGGTTTCCGGGACTTTCCACATGAACACTGAAGCTTTCTTT. This sequence encodes CASSMVSGTFHMNTEAFF. The chain employs TRBV19 and TRBJ1-1; tentative D call: TRBD1 (5 bases). V was clipped by 3 bases and J by 0 bases, with 20 bases between them. In germline, CDR1 is LNHDA, CDR2 SQIVND (reference sequence). This CDR3 spans 18 amino acids. The whole variable domain, filled in from reference TRBV19 and TRBJ1-1, reads DGGITQSPKYLFRKEGQNVTLSCEQNLNHDAMYWYRQDPGQGLRLIYYSQIVNDFQKGDIAEGYSVSREKKESFPLTVTSAQKNPTAFYLCASSMVSGTFHMNTEAFFGQGTRLTVV.

The genes are TRBV6-5 and TRBJ2-5; TRBD1 matches 8 bases. The CDR3 covers 15 residues. Germline CDR1 MNHEY, CDR2 SVGAGI. After removal of 8 bases from V and 2 bases from J, the junction contained 10 bases not matched to a gene. CDR3 nucleotide sequence: TGTGCCAGCCGTTTCGCCGGACAGGGACAAGAGACCCAGTACTTC. As protein: CASRFAGQGQETQYF.

In its sample, this clone was seen a few times. This rearrangement joins TRBV7-9 to TRBJ2-7, with D perhaps matching TRBD1 (6 bases). The V end was cut by 6 bases, the J end by 2 bases, with 11 bases between. The CDR3 consists of 13 residues. Germline V gene sequence: CDR1 SEHNR, CDR2 FQNEAQ (reference sequence). The CDR3 DNA is TGTGCCAGCAGTGACGCAGGGGCCTACGAGCAGTACTTC. This encodes CASSDAGAYEQYF.

Written as DNA, the CDR3 is TGCGCCAGCAGAAGTAGCGGGACATCCCACTACGAGCAGTACTTC. Translation gives CASRSSGTSHYEQYF. V gene TRBV5-1 combines with J gene TRBJ2-7, with TRBD2 matching 8 bases. Germline V gene sequence: CDR1 SGHRS, CDR2 YFSETQ. This CDR3 is built from 15 residues. J lost 3 bases, V lost 5 bases, and 10 bases had no gene match.

This chain joins TRBV2 and TRBJ1-1; possible D gene TRBD1, 6 bases. V lost 4 bases and J lost 3, with 12 bases in between. Germline V gives CDR1 SNHLY, CDR2 FYNNEI. The CDR3 spans 14 residues. The CDR3 nucleotides are TGTGCCAGCAGTGTAACAGGGCGCCACACTGAAGCTTTCTTT. Amino acids: CASSVTGRHTEAFF.

This chain links TRBV6-1 with TRBJ1-1; 11 bases are shared with TRBD1. V gave up 8 bases and J gave up 3 bases; unmatched junction bases: 5. The germline V gene encodes CDR1 MNHNS and CDR2 SASEGT. This CDR3 has 14 amino acids. The CDR3 loop reads CASRTGGWDTEAFF. The CDR3 coding sequence is TGTGCCAGCCGGACAGGGGGCTGGGACACTGAAGCTTTCTTT.

The chain employs TRBV29-1 and TRBJ2-7; 7 bases are shared with TRBD1. The CDR3 has 14 amino acids. The V and J ends lost 1 base and 2 bases, in that order; junction bases with no gene match: 5. The germline CDR1 and CDR2 sequences are SQVTM and ANQGSEA. The CDR3 nucleotides are TGCAGCGTTGAAGTAGTCGGGACAGCCTACGAGCAGTACTTC. Protein: CSVEVVGTAYEQYF.